The rows below give T cell receptor beta chains drawn from one sample of a study of CD4+ T cells in melanoma. This table comes from immunoSEQ multiplex PCR, and its TCRdb copy is limited to in-frame clones, with some not included. This sample has roughly 15,000 clones, with roughly two thirds found just once. The sequenced material came from cells from a culture (not recorded whether cultured in vitro). These receptors all stem from a human donor with melanoma. Both conserved end residues are part of each CDR3.

TRBV6-1	TRBJ2-7	CASSEKGGTYEQYF
TRBV5-1	TRBJ1-4	CASSAGTGFNEKLFF
TRBV29-1	TRBJ1-1	CSVAWAVLNTEAFF
TRBV12-5	TRBJ1-2	CASGRRTGADYGYTF
TRBV5-1	TRBJ2-7	CASSLAGGTEYEQYF
TRBV4-1	TRBJ1-3	CASSALGLLSGNTIYF
TRBV7-3	TRBJ1-6	CASSLRPGADSPLHF
TRBV5-1	TRBJ1-1	CASKGTGVWYTEAFF
TRBV18	TRBJ1-1	CASSVQGQVGTEAFF
TRBV28	TRBJ1-2	CASSLLARGGDGYTF
TRBV7-9	TRBJ1-2	CASSRTGAYNGYTF
TRBV11-2	TRBJ1-1	CASSQAWVRHTEAFF
TRBV6-6	TRBJ2-5	CASSYSTIYQQETQYF
TRBV7-2	TRBJ1-1	CASSLEFGAKNTEAFF
TRBV10-3	TRBJ1-1	CAISRTGQMNTEAFF
TRBV9	TRBJ2-1	CASSVGPGGASYNEQFF
TRBV5-5	TRBJ1-1	CASSLQGGNTEAFF
TRBV27	TRBJ2-7	CASRTGLYEQYF
TRBV5-6	TRBJ2-7	CASRKAGGAYEQYF
TRBV5-8	TRBJ1-6	CASRGHSNSPLHF
TRBV12-5	TRBJ2-3	CASVSRGTDTQYF
TRBV6-5	TRBJ2-2	CASSSPWGTPLGELFF
TRBV18	TRBJ2-3	CASSPTGTGEYSDTQYF
TRBV13	TRBJ1-3	CASSPSDPYHSGNTIYF
TRBV19	TRBJ2-5	CASMVQGGETQYF
TRBV5-4	TRBJ1-3	CASSLGLTVGNTIYF
TRBV2	TRBJ2-1	CASKEGSYNEQFF
TRBV19	TRBJ1-2	CASSNGTFYGYTF
TRBV12-5	TRBJ2-5	CASGRQRAGEGETQYF
TRBV30	TRBJ2-1	CAWSVPGAEQFF
TRBV6-1	TRBJ2-7	CASRWGDGDEQYF
TRBV7-9	TRBJ1-2	CASSLFARGLLGRDGYTF
TRBV9	TRBJ1-5	CASSPGAGGSNQPQHF
TRBV5-4	TRBJ2-7	CASSLGTSGGRTSYEQYF
TRBV7-9	TRBJ1-2	CASSSTPRLGYTF
TRBV27	TRBJ1-2	CASSPGLGANYGYTF
TRBV14	TRBJ2-7	CASSRGTGGNYEQYF
TRBV19	TRBJ1-2	CASQFRQGAGGGYTF
TRBV5-4	TRBJ2-5	CASSRGGAGETQYF
TRBV5-1	TRBJ1-1	CASRNRGLDTEAFF
TRBV5-1	TRBJ1-5	CASSLGGEGHQPQHF
TRBV11-2	TRBJ2-7	CASSSGGQGFTTQYF
TRBV10-2	TRBJ1-4	CASSRALNEKLFF
TRBV6-5	TRBJ1-5	CASSYSHGGNQPQHF
TRBV6-5	TRBJ2-7	CASPDSSYEQYF
TRBV5-6	TRBJ2-7	CASSLLGQASYEQYF
TRBV7-9	TRBJ2-7	CASSSTGTLYEQYF
TRBV10-3	TRBJ2-5	CATSGIQETQYF
TRBV5-6	TRBJ1-1	CASSLSQSEAFF
TRBV19	TRBJ1-2	CASSIDDPTIFGGYTF
TRBV5-1	TRBJ1-3	CASSLGPTGMGNTIYF
TRBV18	TRBJ1-2	CASSPGQAHSYGYTF
TRBV15	TRBJ2-1	CATSRDRIGEQFF
TRBV2	TRBJ1-5	CASRRQSNQPQHF
TRBV11-2	TRBJ1-1	CASSLTPGQGPDTEAFF
TRBV7-8	TRBJ2-5	CASSFYRLPGETQYF
TRBV5-1	TRBJ2-1	CASSLAGGGANEQFF